These T cell receptor beta chains were read from a single sample in a study of blood T cell repertoires in COVID-19. Measured with immunoSEQ multiplex PCR; TCRdb has only the in-frame clones, and not every one. The table has about 83,000 clones, more than 80% seen once. Material for sequencing was peripheral blood. These receptors all come from a woman aged 80 or older with acute or convalescent COVID-19. Both conserved end residues are part of each CDR3. The order of the fields is D gene, clone size, J gene, V gene, CDR3 DNA, CDR3 protein. The D gene is left open where the match is weak. The size of a clone is reported for some rows only, either as once, few or many, or as a class for expanded clones.

d_gene: TRBD1; abundance: -; j_gene: TRBJ1-2; v_gene: TRBV6-5; CDR3nt: TGTGCCAGCAGTCTCCGACAGGGTCATGGCTACACCTTC; CDR3aa: CASSLRQGHGYTF
d_gene: -; abundance: -; j_gene: TRBJ1-1; v_gene: TRBV19; CDR3nt: TGTGCCAGTAGTATAGAGGCCGGGGGGAACACTGAAGCTTTCTTT; CDR3aa: CASSIEAGGNTEAFF
d_gene: TRBD1; abundance: -; j_gene: TRBJ2-1; v_gene: TRBV5-6; CDR3nt: TGTGCCAGCAGCTTACCGGGACAGGAGTGGAGAAATGAGCAGTTCTTC; CDR3aa: CASSLPGQEWRNEQFF
d_gene: TRBD1; abundance: -; j_gene: TRBJ2-7; v_gene: TRBV10-1; CDR3nt: TGCGCCAGCAGTGACAGGACAGGGGGCAGGTCCTACGAGCAGTACTTC; CDR3aa: CASSDRTGGRSYEQYF
d_gene: -; abundance: -; j_gene: TRBJ1-3; v_gene: TRBV21-1; CDR3nt: TGTGCCAGCAGCAGCACAAGCAGGACAGGGGTATACGGAAACACCATATATTTT; CDR3aa: CASSSTSRTGVYGNTIYF
d_gene: -; abundance: -; j_gene: TRBJ2-5; v_gene: TRBV7-9; CDR3nt: TGTGCCAGCAGCAGACCGGGTCCTCAAGAGACCCAGTACTTC; CDR3aa: CASSRPGPQETQYF
d_gene: TRBD1; abundance: -; j_gene: TRBJ2-1; v_gene: TRBV5-1; CDR3nt: TGCGCCAGCAGCTTGGCCGGACAGGGCCGTGTCAATGAGCAGTTCTTC; CDR3aa: CASSLAGQGRVNEQFF
d_gene: -; abundance: -; j_gene: TRBJ2-3; v_gene: TRBV24-1; CDR3nt: TGTGCCACCAGTGGTGGCGCAGGGCTTAGCACAGATACGCAGTATTTT; CDR3aa: CATSGGAGLSTDTQYF
d_gene: TRBD2; abundance: many; j_gene: TRBJ2-3; v_gene: TRBV7-3; CDR3nt: TGTGCCAGCAGTCCTAGCGGGGGGGCTATCGATACGCAGTATTTT; CDR3aa: CASSPSGGAIDTQYF
d_gene: -; abundance: -; j_gene: TRBJ2-7; v_gene: TRBV6-5; CDR3nt: TGTGCCAGCAGCCGGGATCGGCAGTCCTACGAGCAGTACTTC; CDR3aa: CASSRDRQSYEQYF
d_gene: TRBD2; abundance: -; j_gene: TRBJ2-2; v_gene: TRBV7-6; CDR3nt: TGTGCCAGCAGCCACCCTAGCGGGGGGAACACCGGGGAGCTGTTTTTT; CDR3aa: CASSHPSGGNTGELFF
d_gene: -; abundance: -; j_gene: TRBJ2-2; v_gene: TRBV29-1; CDR3nt: TGCAGCGTTTTTTCGGCCCGAGGGGGTTTCGGCGGGGAGCTGTTTTTT; CDR3aa: CSVFSARGGFGGELFF
d_gene: -; abundance: few; j_gene: TRBJ2-3; v_gene: TRBV21-1; CDR3nt: TGTGCCAGCAGCAGCCGGCAGCGGGGGGGTTCAAACACAGATACGCAGTATTTT; CDR3aa: CASSSRQRGGSNTDTQYF
d_gene: TRBD2; abundance: -; j_gene: TRBJ2-1; v_gene: TRBV2; CDR3nt: TGTGCCAGCAGCCCCCGACGTGTAGCGGGGGTATACAATGAGCAGTTCTTC; CDR3aa: CASSPRRVAGVYNEQFF
d_gene: -; abundance: -; j_gene: TRBJ1-2; v_gene: TRBV19; CDR3nt: TGTGCCAGTAGTATAGTGGGGGGTACTAACTATGGCTACACCTTC; CDR3aa: CASSIVGGTNYGYTF
d_gene: -; abundance: -; j_gene: TRBJ2-7; v_gene: TRBV28; CDR3nt: TGTGCCAGCAGTTTCCAGGTCTACGAGCAGTACTTC; CDR3aa: CASSFQVYEQYF
d_gene: -; abundance: -; j_gene: TRBJ2-3; v_gene: TRBV5-4; CDR3nt: TGTGCCAGCAATGGGGGGACAGATACGCAGTATTTT; CDR3aa: CASNGGTDTQYF
d_gene: -; abundance: -; j_gene: TRBJ2-2; v_gene: TRBV5-4; CDR3nt: TGTGCCAGCAGCGCCAGGGGGGCCGGAGCCGGGGAGCTGTTTTTT; CDR3aa: CASSARGAGAGELFF
d_gene: TRBD2; abundance: -; j_gene: TRBJ2-5; v_gene: TRBV11-2; CDR3nt: TGTGCCAGCAGCTCCCGGGGGGGGGTAAGGGAGACCCAGTACTTC; CDR3aa: CASSSRGGVRETQYF
d_gene: -; abundance: -; j_gene: TRBJ1-4; v_gene: TRBV19; CDR3nt: TGTGCCAGTAGTTGGGCCGGTTCGACTAATGAAAAACTGTTTTTT; CDR3aa: CASSWAGSTNEKLFF
d_gene: TRBD2; abundance: -; j_gene: TRBJ2-5; v_gene: TRBV2; CDR3nt: TGTGCCAGCAGTGGGGGGGGACTTGGGACCCAGTACTTC; CDR3aa: CASSGGGLGTQYF
d_gene: TRBD1; abundance: -; j_gene: TRBJ1-4; v_gene: TRBV30; CDR3nt: TGTGCCTGGAGTCAAGGACAGGGAGAAAATGAAAAACTGTTTTTT; CDR3aa: CAWSQGQGENEKLFF
d_gene: -; abundance: -; j_gene: TRBJ2-5; v_gene: TRBV6-5; CDR3nt: TGTGCCAGCAACCTGCGGGAAAAAGAGACCCAGTACTTC; CDR3aa: CASNLREKETQYF
d_gene: TRBD1; abundance: -; j_gene: TRBJ1-5; v_gene: TRBV7-8; CDR3nt: TGTGCCAGCAGCCACAGGGGGCGTGGAATCTCTCAGCCCCAGCATTTT; CDR3aa: CASSHRGRGISQPQHF
d_gene: TRBD2; abundance: -; j_gene: TRBJ2-3; v_gene: TRBV7-2; CDR3nt: TGTGCCAGCAGATTTCTAGCGGGGACAGATACGCAGTATTTT; CDR3aa: CASRFLAGTDTQYF
d_gene: -; abundance: -; j_gene: TRBJ1-2; v_gene: TRBV14; CDR3nt: TGTGCCAGCAGCCAAGATCGCAGTTATGGCTACACCTTC; CDR3aa: CASSQDRSYGYTF
d_gene: TRBD2; abundance: -; j_gene: TRBJ2-3; v_gene: TRBV24-1; CDR3nt: TGTGCCACCAGTGATTCTTTCGGGGGGGCAGATACGCAGTATTTT; CDR3aa: CATSDSFGGADTQYF
d_gene: -; abundance: -; j_gene: TRBJ1-1; v_gene: TRBV28; CDR3nt: TGTGCCAGCAGTTTAGGGCAAACTGAAGCTTTCTTT; CDR3aa: CASSLGQTEAFF
d_gene: TRBD2; abundance: -; j_gene: TRBJ2-5; v_gene: TRBV5-1; CDR3nt: TGCGCCAGCAGCTTGGCTAGCGGGCCTCAAGAGACCCAGTACTTC; CDR3aa: CASSLASGPQETQYF
d_gene: TRBD1; abundance: -; j_gene: TRBJ1-5; v_gene: TRBV7-8; CDR3nt: TGTGCCAGCAGCCCCGGGACAGCGTCTGGAGCCCAGCATTTT; CDR3aa: CASSPGTASGAQHF
d_gene: TRBD1; abundance: -; j_gene: TRBJ2-2; v_gene: TRBV7-8; CDR3nt: TGTGCCAGCAGCTTAGCTCAGGGGGCGGTGGGCACCGGGGAGCTGTTTTTT; CDR3aa: CASSLAQGAVGTGELFF
d_gene: -; abundance: -; j_gene: TRBJ2-6; v_gene: TRBV18; CDR3nt: TGTGCCAGCTCACCACATCCCCTCTCTGGGGCCAACGTCCTGACTTTC; CDR3aa: CASSPHPLSGANVLTF
d_gene: -; abundance: -; j_gene: TRBJ2-3; v_gene: TRBV10-3; CDR3nt: TGTGCCATCAGTGCGGGTGGGGAGAGCACAGATACGCAGTATTTT; CDR3aa: CAISAGGESTDTQYF
d_gene: -; abundance: -; j_gene: TRBJ2-5; v_gene: TRBV5-6; CDR3nt: TGTGCCAGCAGCGTCAGGGGATTCGGGCTAGAGACCCAGTACTTC; CDR3aa: CASSVRGFGLETQYF
d_gene: -; abundance: -; j_gene: TRBJ2-1; v_gene: TRBV9; CDR3nt: TGTGCCAGCAGCGTAGCTATTTCAGGGGTAGGGGAGCAGTTCTTC; CDR3aa: CASSVAISGVGEQFF
d_gene: TRBD1; abundance: -; j_gene: TRBJ2-7; v_gene: TRBV7-9; CDR3nt: TGTGCCAGCAGCTTAGAACAGGGGGCAATCGAGCAGTACTTC; CDR3aa: CASSLEQGAIEQYF
d_gene: TRBD1; abundance: once; j_gene: TRBJ1-1; v_gene: TRBV18; CDR3nt: TGTGCCAGCTCACCCAATGCTTGGGGCAGGGGGATGAACACTGAAGCTTTCTTT; CDR3aa: CASSPNAWGRGMNTEAFF
d_gene: -; abundance: few; j_gene: TRBJ1-3; v_gene: TRBV9; CDR3nt: TGTGCCAGCAGCGTAACCCCAGACAGGAGCTCTGGAAACACCATATATTTT; CDR3aa: CASSVTPDRSSGNTIYF
d_gene: -; abundance: -; j_gene: TRBJ1-4; v_gene: TRBV5-4; CDR3nt: TGTGCCAGCAGCTTGGCGCCGGGGGCTAATGAAAAACTGTTTTTT; CDR3aa: CASSLAPGANEKLFF
d_gene: TRBD1; abundance: -; j_gene: TRBJ1-2; v_gene: TRBV12-3/TRBV12-4; CDR3nt: TGTGCCAGCAGTAGGACAGGGGGCAATGGCTACACCTTC; CDR3aa: CASSRTGGNGYTF
d_gene: -; abundance: -; j_gene: TRBJ1-3; v_gene: TRBV21-1; CDR3nt: TGTGCCAGCAGCAAAGAGGCAGGCCACTCTGGAAACACCATATATTTT; CDR3aa: CASSKEAGHSGNTIYF
d_gene: -; abundance: -; j_gene: TRBJ2-7; v_gene: TRBV27; CDR3nt: TGTGCCAGCATCAAGACCAGGGGCATCAACTACGAGCAGTACTTC; CDR3aa: CASIKTRGINYEQYF
d_gene: TRBD1; abundance: -; j_gene: TRBJ1-3; v_gene: TRBV28; CDR3nt: TGTGCCAGCAGCTTTCGGGCAGGGGGACGTGGGTTTGGAAACACCATATATTTT; CDR3aa: CASSFRAGGRGFGNTIYF
d_gene: TRBD1; abundance: -; j_gene: TRBJ1-5; v_gene: TRBV28; CDR3nt: TGTGCCAGCACGGGACAGGGCAATCAGCCCCAGCATTTT; CDR3aa: CASTGQGNQPQHF
d_gene: -; abundance: -; j_gene: TRBJ2-6; v_gene: TRBV19; CDR3nt: TGTGCCAGTAGTGTCTTAAAGGGGTCCGGGGCCAACGTCCTGACTTTC; CDR3aa: CASSVLKGSGANVLTF
d_gene: -; abundance: -; j_gene: TRBJ1-1; v_gene: TRBV7-9; CDR3nt: TGTGCCACTCTGCTTGAGTTGGGGACACTGAACACTGAAGCTTTCTTT; CDR3aa: CATLLELGTLNTEAFF